This TCR beta chain emerged from a study of T cell repertoires in cytomegalovirus infection. Study details: CMV infection and matching HLA type were both indicated by public TCR beta signatures. Study-level results: Clonotypes of TCR beta that were HLA-C-restricted and CMV-specific dominated the ex vivo response. Summed frequency of shared TCR beta families picked out CMV carriers who also had the relevant HLA.

As for this clonotype: The antigen is unknown. A read error may explain this, as a much larger clone is one base away.

One entry per CDR3 protein results from TCRdb running MiXCR on the reads. In the table there are nearly 450,000 distinct CDR3 sequences, roughly 30% of which are singletons. CDR1 is SGHTA and CDR2 is FQGNSA in the germline V gene. V was pared by 2 bases and J by 7 bases, with 9 bases between. The CDR3 is 12 amino acids. The chain uses TRBV7-2 and TRBJ2-7; D is undetermined. This sequence originates from a human donor in good health (CMV status not recorded). Some clones in this sample may be carry-over from other donors' samples. Material for sequencing was PBMCs. This CDR3 reads CASSLLSQEQYF. The CDR3 DNA is TGTGCCAGCAGCTTACTGTCCCAAGAGCAGTACTTC. The full variable domain, rest sourced from reference TRBV7-2 and TRBJ2-7, is GAGVSQSPSNKVTEKGKDVELRCDPISGHTALYWYRQSLGQGLEFLIYFQGNSAPDKSGLPSDRFSAERTGGSVSTLTIQRTQQEDSAVYLCASSLLSQEQYFGPGTRLTVT.